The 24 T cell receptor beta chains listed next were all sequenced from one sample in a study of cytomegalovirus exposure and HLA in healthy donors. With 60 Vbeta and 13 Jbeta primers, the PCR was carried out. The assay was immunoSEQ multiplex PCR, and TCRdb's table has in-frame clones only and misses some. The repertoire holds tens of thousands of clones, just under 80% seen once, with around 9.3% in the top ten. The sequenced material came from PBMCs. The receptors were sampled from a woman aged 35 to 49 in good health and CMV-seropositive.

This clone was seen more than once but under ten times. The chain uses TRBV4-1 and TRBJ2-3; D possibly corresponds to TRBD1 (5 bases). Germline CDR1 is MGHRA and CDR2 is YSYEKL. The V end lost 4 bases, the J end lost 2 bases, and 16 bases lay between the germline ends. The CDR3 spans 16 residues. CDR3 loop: CASSPSVDILTDTQYF. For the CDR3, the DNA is TGCGCCAGCAGCCCTTCCGTGGACATACTCACAGATACGCAGTATTTT.

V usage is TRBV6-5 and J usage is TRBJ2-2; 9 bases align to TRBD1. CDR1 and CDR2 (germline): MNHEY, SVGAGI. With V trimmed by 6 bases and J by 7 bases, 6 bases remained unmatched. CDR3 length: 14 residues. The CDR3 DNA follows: TGTGCCAGCAGAAGGACAGGGGAGAACGGGGAGCTGTTTTTT. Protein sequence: CASRRTGENGELFF.

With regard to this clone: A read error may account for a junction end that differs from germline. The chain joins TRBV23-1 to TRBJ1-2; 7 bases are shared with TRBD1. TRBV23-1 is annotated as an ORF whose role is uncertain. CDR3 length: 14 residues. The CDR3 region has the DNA TGCGCCAGCAGTCACCCGACAGGGAAGTATGCCTACACCTTC. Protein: CASSHPTGKYAYTF.

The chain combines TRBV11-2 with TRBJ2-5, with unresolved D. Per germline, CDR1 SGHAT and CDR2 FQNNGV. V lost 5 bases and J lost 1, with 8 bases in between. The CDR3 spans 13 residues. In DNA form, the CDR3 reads TGTGCCAGCAGCCTCAGTACCCAAGAGACCCAGTACTTC. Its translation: CASSLSTQETQYF.

This CDR3 is CASSYHGPLEGTEAFF. In DNA form, the CDR3 reads TGTGCCAGCAGTTACCATGGTCCTCTGGAGGGCACTGAAGCTTTCTTT. V gene TRBV6-5 combines with J gene TRBJ1-1; D unclear. Germline CDR1 and CDR2: MNHEY and SVGAGI. Trimming shortened V by 2 bases and J by 4 bases, and 17 bases separated the two germline ends. The CDR3 extends over 16 amino acids.

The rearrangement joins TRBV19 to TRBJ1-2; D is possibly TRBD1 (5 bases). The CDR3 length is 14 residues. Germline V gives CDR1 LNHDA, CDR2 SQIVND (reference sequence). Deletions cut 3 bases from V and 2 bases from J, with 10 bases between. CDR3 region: CASSISGENYGYTF. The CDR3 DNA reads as TGTGCCAGTAGTATTTCGGGGGAAAACTATGGCTACACCTTC.

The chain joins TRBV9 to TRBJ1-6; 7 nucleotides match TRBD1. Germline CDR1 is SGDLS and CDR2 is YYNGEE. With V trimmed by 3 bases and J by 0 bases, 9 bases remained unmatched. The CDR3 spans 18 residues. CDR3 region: CASSGGDSSSSYNSPLHF. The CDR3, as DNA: TGTGCCAGCAGCGGAGGGGACAGCTCCAGCTCCTATAATTCACCCCTCCACTTT.

DNA for the CDR3: TGTGCCAGCAGTTTAAGACTAGCGGGGGTCTCGTTACGGTTCTTC. It codes for CASSLRLAGVSLRFF. The chain recombines TRBV5-8 with TRBJ2-1, with TRBD2 matching 12 bases. Germline loops: CDR1 SGHTS, CDR2 YDEGEE. CDR3 length: 15 amino acids. With 5 bases clipped from V and 15 bases from J, the junction kept 15 bases outside the gene matches.

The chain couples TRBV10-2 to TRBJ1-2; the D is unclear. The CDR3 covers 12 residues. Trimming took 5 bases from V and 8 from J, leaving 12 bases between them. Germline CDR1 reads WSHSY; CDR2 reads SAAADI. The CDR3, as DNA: TGCGCCAGCAGTCCCTCCGGGGAGGGCTACACCTTC. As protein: CASSPSGEGYTF.

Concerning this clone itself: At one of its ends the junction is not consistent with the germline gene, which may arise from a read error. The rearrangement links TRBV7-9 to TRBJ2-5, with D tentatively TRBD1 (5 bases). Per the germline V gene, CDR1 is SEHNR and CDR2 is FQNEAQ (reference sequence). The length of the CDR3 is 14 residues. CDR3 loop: CSSSSDTPWDTQYF. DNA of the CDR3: TGTTCCAGCAGCTCGGACACCCCGTGGGATACCCAGTACTTC.

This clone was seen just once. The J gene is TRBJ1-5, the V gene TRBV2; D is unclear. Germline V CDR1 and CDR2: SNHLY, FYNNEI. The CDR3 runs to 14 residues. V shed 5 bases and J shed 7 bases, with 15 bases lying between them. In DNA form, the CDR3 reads TGTGCCAGCAGTATCCGACCGGAGAGCCAGCCCCAGCATTTT. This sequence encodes CASSIRPESQPQHF. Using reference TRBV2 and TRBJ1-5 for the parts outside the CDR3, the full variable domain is EPEVTQTPSHQVTQMGQEVILRCVPISNHLYFYWYRQILGQKVEFLVSFYNNEISEKSEIFDDQFSVERPDGSNFTLKIRSTKLEDSAMYFCASSIRPESQPQHFGDGTRLSIL.

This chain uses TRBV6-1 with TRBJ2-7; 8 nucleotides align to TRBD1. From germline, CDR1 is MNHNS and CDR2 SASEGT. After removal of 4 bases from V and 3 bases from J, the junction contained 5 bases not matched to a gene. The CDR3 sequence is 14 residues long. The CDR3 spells CASSGTGSFYEQYF. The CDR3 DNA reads TGTGCCAGCAGTGGGACAGGGTCCTTCTACGAGCAGTACTTC.

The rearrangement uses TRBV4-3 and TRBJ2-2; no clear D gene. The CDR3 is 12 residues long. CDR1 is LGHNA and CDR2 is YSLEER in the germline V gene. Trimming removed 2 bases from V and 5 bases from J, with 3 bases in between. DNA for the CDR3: TGCGCCAGCAGCCAACTAACCGGGGAGCTGTTTTTT. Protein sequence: CASSQLTGELFF.

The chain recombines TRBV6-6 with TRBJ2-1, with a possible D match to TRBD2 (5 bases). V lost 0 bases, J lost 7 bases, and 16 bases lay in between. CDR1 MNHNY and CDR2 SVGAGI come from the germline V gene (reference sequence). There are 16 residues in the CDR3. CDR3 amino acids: CASSYSGSPQRNEQFF. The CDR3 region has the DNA TGTGCCAGCAGTTACTCTGGGAGCCCCCAGAGGAATGAGCAGTTCTTC.

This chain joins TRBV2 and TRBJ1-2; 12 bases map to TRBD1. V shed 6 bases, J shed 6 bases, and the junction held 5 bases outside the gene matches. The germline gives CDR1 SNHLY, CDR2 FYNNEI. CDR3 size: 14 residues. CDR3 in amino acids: CASRTGTGGHGYTF. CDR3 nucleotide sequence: TGTGCCAGCAGAACCGGGACAGGGGGCCATGGCTACACCTTC.

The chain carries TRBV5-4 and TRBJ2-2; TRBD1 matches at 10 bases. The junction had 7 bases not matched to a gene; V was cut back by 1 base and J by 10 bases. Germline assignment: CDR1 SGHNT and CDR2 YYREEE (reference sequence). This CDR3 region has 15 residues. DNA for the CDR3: TGTGCCAGCAGCTTGCAGGGACAGGGGTCGACGGAGCTGTTTTTT. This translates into CASSLQGQGSTELFF.

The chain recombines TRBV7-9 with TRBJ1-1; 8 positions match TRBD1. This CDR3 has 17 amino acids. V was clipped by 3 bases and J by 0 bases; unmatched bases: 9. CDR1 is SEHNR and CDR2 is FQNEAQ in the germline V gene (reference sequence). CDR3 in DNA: TGTGCCAGCAGCTTTGGACAGGGTGGTGGGTTGAACACTGAAGCTTTCTTT. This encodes CASSFGQGGGLNTEAFF. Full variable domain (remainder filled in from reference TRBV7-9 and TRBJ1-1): DTGVSQNPRHKITKRGQNVTFRCDPISEHNRLYWYRQTLGQGPEFLTYFQNEAQLEKSRLLSDRFSAERPKGSFSTLEIQRTEQGDSAMYLCASSFGQGGGLNTEAFFGQGTRLTVV.

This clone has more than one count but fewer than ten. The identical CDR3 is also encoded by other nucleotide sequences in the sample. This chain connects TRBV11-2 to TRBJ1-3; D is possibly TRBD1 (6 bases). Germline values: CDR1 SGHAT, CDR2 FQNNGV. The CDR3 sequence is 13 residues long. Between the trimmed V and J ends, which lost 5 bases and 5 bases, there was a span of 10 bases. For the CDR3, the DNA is TGTGCCAGCAGCCCAACAGGGCGAAACACCATATATTTT. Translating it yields CASSPTGRNTIYF.

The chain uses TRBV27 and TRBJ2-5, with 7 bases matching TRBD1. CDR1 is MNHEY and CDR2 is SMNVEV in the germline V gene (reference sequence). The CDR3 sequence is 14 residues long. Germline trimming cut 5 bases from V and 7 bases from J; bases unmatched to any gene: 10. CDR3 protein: CASSPGQPPLTQYF. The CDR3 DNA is TGTGCCAGCAGTCCGGGACAGCCCCCGTTGACCCAGTACTTC.

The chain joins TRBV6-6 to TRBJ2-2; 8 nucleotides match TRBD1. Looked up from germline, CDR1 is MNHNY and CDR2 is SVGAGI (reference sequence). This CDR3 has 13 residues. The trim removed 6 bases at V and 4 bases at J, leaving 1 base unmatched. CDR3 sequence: CASRTGVTGELFF. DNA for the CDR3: TGTGCCAGCAGGACAGGGGTCACCGGGGAGCTGTTTTTT.

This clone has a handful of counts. This chain's CDR3 is CASSIVYRAGDNSPLHF. The DNA of the CDR3 is TGTGCCAGTAGTATAGTTTATCGGGCAGGGGATAATTCACCCCTCCACTTT. J is TRBJ1-6 and V is TRBV19, with D tentatively TRBD1 (6 bases). Germline V lookup: CDR1 LNHDA, CDR2 SQIVND (reference sequence). With 1 base removed from V and 5 bases from J, the gap between germline ends came to 15 bases. The CDR3 contains 17 residues.

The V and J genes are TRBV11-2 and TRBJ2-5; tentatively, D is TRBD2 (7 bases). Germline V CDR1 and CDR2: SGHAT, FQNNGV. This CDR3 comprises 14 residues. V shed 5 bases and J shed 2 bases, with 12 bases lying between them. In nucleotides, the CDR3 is TGTGCCAGCAGCAGGGGGGGTTTACAAGAGACCCAGTACTTC. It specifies CASSRGGLQETQYF. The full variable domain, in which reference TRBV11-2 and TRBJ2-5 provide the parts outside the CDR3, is EAGVAQSPRYKIIEKRQSVAFWCNPISGHATLYWYQQILGQGPKLLIQFQNNGVVDDSQLPKDRFSAERLKGVDSTLKIQPAKLEDSAVYLCASSRGGLQETQYFGPGTRLLVL.

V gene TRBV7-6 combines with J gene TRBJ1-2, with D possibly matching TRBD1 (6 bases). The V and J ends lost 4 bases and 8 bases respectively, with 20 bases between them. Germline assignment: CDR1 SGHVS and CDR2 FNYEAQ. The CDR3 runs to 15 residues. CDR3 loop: CASSSSEGGGRGYTF. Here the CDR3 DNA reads TGTGCCAGCAGCTCCTCCGAGGGGGGAGGGAGGGGCTACACCTTC.

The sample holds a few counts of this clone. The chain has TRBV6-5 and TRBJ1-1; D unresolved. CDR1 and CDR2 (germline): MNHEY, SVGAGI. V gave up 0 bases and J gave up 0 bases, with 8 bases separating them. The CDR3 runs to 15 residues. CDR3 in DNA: TGTGCCAGCAGTTACTCCGCGGCCTTGAACACTGAAGCTTTCTTT. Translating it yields CASSYSAALNTEAFF.